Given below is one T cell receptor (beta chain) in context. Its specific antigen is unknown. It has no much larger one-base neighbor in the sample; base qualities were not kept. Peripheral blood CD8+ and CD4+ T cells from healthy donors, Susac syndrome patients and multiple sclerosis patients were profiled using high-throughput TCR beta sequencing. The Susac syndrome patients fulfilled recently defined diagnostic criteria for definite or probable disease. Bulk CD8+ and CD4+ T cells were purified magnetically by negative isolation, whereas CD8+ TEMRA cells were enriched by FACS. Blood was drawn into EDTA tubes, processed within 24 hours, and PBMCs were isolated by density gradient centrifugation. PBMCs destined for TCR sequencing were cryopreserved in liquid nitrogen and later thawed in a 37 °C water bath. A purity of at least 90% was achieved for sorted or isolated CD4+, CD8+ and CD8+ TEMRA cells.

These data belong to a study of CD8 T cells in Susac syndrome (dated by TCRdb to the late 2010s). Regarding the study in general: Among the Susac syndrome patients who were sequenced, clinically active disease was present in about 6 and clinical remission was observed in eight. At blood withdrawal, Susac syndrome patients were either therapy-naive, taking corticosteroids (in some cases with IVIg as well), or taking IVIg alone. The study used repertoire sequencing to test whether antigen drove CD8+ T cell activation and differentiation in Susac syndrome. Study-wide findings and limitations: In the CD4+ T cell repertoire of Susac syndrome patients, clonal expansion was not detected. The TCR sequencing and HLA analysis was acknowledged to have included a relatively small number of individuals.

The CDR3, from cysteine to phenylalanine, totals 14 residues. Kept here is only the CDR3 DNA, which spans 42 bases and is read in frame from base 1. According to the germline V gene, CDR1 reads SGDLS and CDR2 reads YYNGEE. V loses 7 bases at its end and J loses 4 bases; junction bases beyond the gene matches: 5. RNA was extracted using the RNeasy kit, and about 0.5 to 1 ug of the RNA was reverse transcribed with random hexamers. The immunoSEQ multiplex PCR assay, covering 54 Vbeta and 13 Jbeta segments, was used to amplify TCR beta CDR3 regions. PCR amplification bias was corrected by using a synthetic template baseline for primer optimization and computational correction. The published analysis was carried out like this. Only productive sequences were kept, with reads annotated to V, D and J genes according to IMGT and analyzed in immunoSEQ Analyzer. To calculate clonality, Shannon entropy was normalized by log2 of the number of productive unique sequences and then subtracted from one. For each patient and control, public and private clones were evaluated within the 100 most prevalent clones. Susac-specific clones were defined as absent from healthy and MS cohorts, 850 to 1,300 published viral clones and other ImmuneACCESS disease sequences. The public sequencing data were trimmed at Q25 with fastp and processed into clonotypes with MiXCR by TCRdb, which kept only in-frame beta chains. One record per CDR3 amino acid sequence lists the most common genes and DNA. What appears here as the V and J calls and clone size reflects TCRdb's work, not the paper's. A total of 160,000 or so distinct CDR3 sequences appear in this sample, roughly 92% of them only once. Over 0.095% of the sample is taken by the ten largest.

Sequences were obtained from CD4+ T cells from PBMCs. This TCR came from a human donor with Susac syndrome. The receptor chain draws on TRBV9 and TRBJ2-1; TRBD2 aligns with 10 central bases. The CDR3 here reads CASGQRGGYNEQFF. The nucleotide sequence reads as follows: TGTGCCAGCGGCCAGCGGGGGGGGTACAATGAGCAGTTCTTC.